This TCR beta chain was sequenced in a study of cytomegalovirus exposure and HLA in healthy donors. This clone came up once. Primers included in the PCR were 60 Vbeta and 13 Jbeta primers. Data came from immunoSEQ multiplex PCR; TCRdb stores just in-frame clones and leaves some out. The repertoire holds fewer than 60,000 clones, 70% to 80% seen once, with 3% to 4% in the top ten. Trimming removed 5 bases from V and 5 bases from J; junction bases left unmatched: 7. This CDR3 spans 14 amino acids. Germline loops: CDR1 SEHNR, CDR2 FQNEAQ (reference sequence). The specimen was PBMCs. The V call is TRBV7-9, the J call TRBJ2-7, with 9 positions matching TRBD2. The receptor was isolated from a woman in her thirties or forties in good health and CMV-seropositive. The DNA for the CDR3 is TGTGCCAGCAGCACCGGGACTAGCTTCCACGAGCAGTACTTC. Translation gives CASSTGTSFHEQYF.